The 5 T cell receptor beta chains reported below all come from one sample, sequenced in a study of blood T cell repertoires in COVID-19. Generated by immunoSEQ multiplex PCR, the TCRdb table keeps only in-frame clones and is missing some. The repertoire holds 290,000 or so clones, with around 90% as singletons. Sequencing was done on a sample of PBMCs or T cells enriched from blood (not recorded which). These receptors all stem from a woman under 30 with acute COVID-19.

The genes are TRBV14 and TRBJ1-2; the D gene is possibly TRBD1 (6 bases). Germline values: CDR1 SGHDN, CDR2 FVKESK. The CDR3 has 17 amino acids. Deletions cut 3 bases from V and 0 bases from J, with 17 bases between. The CDR3 DNA follows: TGTGCCAGCAGCCACCTGACAGGAGGAGAAACTAACTATGGCTACACCTTC. Translation gives CASSHLTGGETNYGYTF.

The chain couples TRBV28 to TRBJ2-7; TRBD1 aligns across 10 bases. After removal of 6 bases from V and 8 bases from J, the junction contained 7 bases not matched to a gene. CDR1 MDHEN and CDR2 SYDVKM come from the germline V gene. CDR3 length: 13 residues. CDR3 nucleotides: TGTGCCAGCAGCTTCGGACAGGGGGGACAGCAGTACTTC. Amino acid sequence: CASSFGQGGQQYF.

The V call is TRBV20-1, the J call TRBJ1-5; 9 bases align to TRBD1. Germline trimming cut 3 bases from V and 7 bases from J; bases unmatched to any gene: 7. CDR3 length: 14 amino acids. From germline, CDR1 is DFQATT and CDR2 SNEGSKA (reference sequence). CDR3 sequence: CSASPGQGPQPQHF. The CDR3 nucleotides read TGCAGTGCTAGTCCGGGACAGGGACCCCAGCCCCAGCATTTT.

V gene TRBV19 combines with J gene TRBJ2-7, with TRBD1 matching 8 bases. The germline V gene has CDR1 LNHDA and CDR2 SQIVND (reference sequence). J was trimmed by 3 bases and V by 6 bases; bases with no gene match: 10. This CDR3 contains 15 residues. The CDR3 DNA reads as TGTGCCAGTAGCCGCCCAGGACAGGGCCTCTACGAGCAGTACTTC. It specifies CASSRPGQGLYEQYF.

This clone was recorded once. The chain joins TRBV28 to TRBJ1-5, with no clear D. V was shortened by 6 bases and J by 1 base, with 7 bases between the two germline ends. This CDR3 is 13 amino acids long. Germline CDR1 MDHEN, CDR2 SYDVKM. The CDR3 reads CASRPGSNQPQHF. For the CDR3, the DNA is TGTGCCAGCAGACCAGGAAGCAATCAGCCCCAGCATTTT.